The source of this T cell receptor beta chain is a study of response to subunit inactivated influenza vaccine. This clonotype was counted at least ten times. The antigen remains undetermined. Overall study results and limits: With each seasonal influenza vaccination, the authors suggested, few new T cells are recruited.

TCRdb re-derived calls from the RT-PCR reads in MiXCR, one entry per CDR3 protein. Here the sample spans 200,000 to 250,000 distinct CDR3 sequences, less than 15% being singletons. This TCR was recovered from a man aged 45-60 years who received an inactivated influenza vaccine. Sequenced here: non-naive T cells sorted from PBMCs, sampled 14 to 15 days before vaccination.

CDR3 sequence reads: CASSSVGQGASTQYF. The DNA of the CDR3 is TGTGCCAGCAGTTCGGTCGGACAGGGGGCGAGTACGCAGTATTTT. This chain links TRBV28 with TRBJ2-3; 11 nucleotides align to TRBD1. CDR1 and CDR2 (germline): MDHEN, SYDVKM. The CDR3 covers 15 residues. Losses at the gene ends were 4 bases for V and 8 bases for J; bases not matched to a gene: 8. The whole variable domain, remainder taken from reference TRBV28 and TRBJ2-3, is DVKVTQSSRYLVKRTGEKVFLECVQDMDHENMFWYRQDPGLGLRLIYFSYDVKMKEKGDIPEGYSVSREKKERFSLILESASTNQTSMYLCASSSVGQGASTQYFGPGTRLTVL.